This T cell receptor (beta chain) was identified in a study of T cell clones after liver transplantation. Study-level background: In this trial, immunosuppression withdrawal was attempted within 2 years of liver transplant. TCRbeta sequencing after a pre-transplant mixed lymphocyte reaction identified graft-donor-reactive clones, later tracked in post-transplant blood.

In germline, CDR1 is MNHNS, CDR2 SASEGT. J was trimmed by 0 bases and V by 4 bases; bases with no gene match: 7. The CDR3 loop spans 16 amino acids. Here immunoSEQ multiplex PCR was the method, and the copy in TCRdb shows in-frame clones only, minus some. The sample has about 99,000 clones, approximately 79% seen once. The V gene is TRBV6-1, the J gene TRBJ2-3; 7 nucleotides align to TRBD2. The sample consisted of CD4+ T cells from blood, taken approximately 43 months after liver transplant. This receptor was obtained from a human patient who received a liver transplant. The graft donor may have contributed some T cells. The CDR3 DNA reads TGTGCCAGCAGTGCACTAAGCGGGGCAAGCACAGATACGCAGTATTTT. Its protein product is CASSALSGASTDTQYF.